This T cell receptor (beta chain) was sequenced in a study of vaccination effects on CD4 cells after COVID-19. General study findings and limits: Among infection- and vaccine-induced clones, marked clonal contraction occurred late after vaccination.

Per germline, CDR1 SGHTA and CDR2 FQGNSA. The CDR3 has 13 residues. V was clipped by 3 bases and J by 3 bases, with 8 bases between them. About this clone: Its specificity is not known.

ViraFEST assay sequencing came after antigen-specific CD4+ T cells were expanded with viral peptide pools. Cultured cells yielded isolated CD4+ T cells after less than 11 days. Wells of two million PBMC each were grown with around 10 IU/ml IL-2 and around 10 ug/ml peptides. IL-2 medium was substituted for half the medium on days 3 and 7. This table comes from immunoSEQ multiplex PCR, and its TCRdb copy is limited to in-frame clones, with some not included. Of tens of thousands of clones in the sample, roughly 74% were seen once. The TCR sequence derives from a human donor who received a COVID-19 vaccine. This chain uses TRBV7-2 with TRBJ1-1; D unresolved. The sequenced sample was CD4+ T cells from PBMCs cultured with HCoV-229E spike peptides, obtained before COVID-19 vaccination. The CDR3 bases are TGTGCCAGCAGCTTTGCAGGCCACACTGAAGCTTTCTTT. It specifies CASSFAGHTEAFF.